Below, 11 T cell receptor beta chains from the same sample are listed, as sequenced in a study of blood T cell repertoires in COVID-19. Using immunoSEQ multiplex PCR, the repertoire was profiled, and TCRdb retains in-frame clones only, with some absent. The table records more than 9,500 clones, roughly 82% of them present only once. The sequenced sample was peripheral blood. These TCRs come from a woman aged 60 to 75 with acute or convalescent COVID-19.

This clone appeared once. V gene TRBV2 combines with J gene TRBJ1-1; a weak D match, TRBD1 (5 bases). Germline CDR1 reads SNHLY; CDR2 reads FYNNEI. Deletions cut 10 bases from V and 4 bases from J, with 10 bases between. This CDR3 spans 11 amino acids. CDR3 in amino acids: CAIRQLTEAFF. In DNA, the CDR3 is TGTGCCATCCGACAGCTCACTGAAGCTTTCTTT.

CDR3 sequence (DNA): TGTGCCAGCAGCGTAGTATCGGGAGAAGCTTTCTTT. Its protein product is CASSVVSGEAFF. The gene calls are TRBV9 and TRBJ1-1, with no clear D. The V and J ends lost 0 bases and 8 bases respectively, with 8 bases between them. The V gene's germline CDR1 is SGDLS and CDR2 YYNGEE. The CDR3 extends over 12 amino acids.

The chain couples TRBV5-1 to TRBJ2-5; 8 bases are a match to TRBD2. J lost 1 base, V lost 5 bases, and 4 bases had no gene match. The CDR3 runs 14 residues. CDR1 SGHRS and CDR2 YFSETQ come from the germline V gene. The CDR3 nucleotides read TGCGCCAGCAGTCCCGGGACTAGCCAAGAGACCCAGTACTTC. This codes for CASSPGTSQETQYF.

This sequence joins TRBV3-1 (or the pseudogene TRBV3-2) and TRBJ1-2, with D tentatively TRBD1 (5 bases). The germline V gene encodes CDR1 LGHDT and CDR2 YNNKEL (reference sequence). This CDR3 region has 14 residues. V lost 1 base and J 8 bases, leaving 14 bases between the germline ends. The CDR3 loop is CASSQVLRGDGYTF. The CDR3 DNA reads as TGTGCCAGCAGCCAAGTCCTCCGGGGGGACGGCTACACCTTC.

The gene calls are TRBV5-1 and TRBJ1-2, with TRBD1 matching over 9 bases. CDR1 is SGHRS and CDR2 is YFSETQ in the germline V gene. The V gene end was trimmed by 4 bases and the J gene end by 6 bases; junction bases not matched to a gene: 10. The CDR3 consists of 15 residues. The CDR3 DNA sequence: TGCGCCAGCAGCCAGACCACAGGGGGCCCTGATGGCTACACCTTC. Translating it yields CASSQTTGGPDGYTF.

The chain recombines TRBV2 with TRBJ2-1, with D perhaps TRBD2 (6 bases). Germline V gene lookup returns CDR1 SNHLY and CDR2 FYNNEI. V dropped 7 bases and J dropped 7 bases, with 14 bases sitting between them. This CDR3 contains 13 residues. CDR3 DNA sequence: TGTGCCAGCACCCTCTTCGGGGGAAATGAGCAGTTCTTC. Translation: CASTLFGGNEQFF.

The genes are TRBV28 and TRBJ1-1; 9 positions match TRBD1. CDR3 length: 17 residues. Trimming took 2 bases from V and 0 from J; bases not matched to a gene: 7. Germline V lookup: CDR1 MDHEN, CDR2 SYDVKM. The CDR3 DNA reads TGTGCCAGCAGTTTAGCGCCGGGACAGGGCCTGAACACTGAAGCTTTCTTT. Its translation: CASSLAPGQGLNTEAFF.

The chain combines TRBV6-6 with TRBJ2-1; TRBD2 matches at 11 bases. Germline CDR1 reads MNHNY; CDR2 reads SVGAGI (reference sequence). After removal of 5 bases from V and 4 bases from J, the junction contained 7 bases not matched to a gene. The CDR3 is made up of 16 amino acids. CDR3 DNA sequence: TGTGCCAGCAGTGGACTTCTAGCGGGGGGATACAATGAGCAGTTCTTC. Amino acids: CASSGLLAGGYNEQFF.

The V and J genes are TRBV4-1 and TRBJ2-5, with 9 bases fitting TRBD2. After removal of 0 bases from V and 4 bases from J, the junction contained 6 bases not matched to a gene. The CDR3 runs to 16 residues. CDR1 and CDR2 (germline): MGHRA, YSYEKL. CDR3 in DNA: TGCGCCAGCAGCCAAGATCGGCGGGGGGGCCTAGAGACCCAGTACTTC. Its protein is CASSQDRRGGLETQYF.

In its sample, this clone was seen a few times. The chain joins TRBV7-9 to TRBJ2-7, with 8 nucleotides matching TRBD1. V lost 1 base and J lost 3; bases outside the gene matches: 5. The CDR3 spans 15 residues. Germline-derived CDR1 and CDR2 are SEHNR and FQNEAQ (reference sequence). The CDR3 region is CASSLGNTGGYEQYF. CDR3 bases: TGTGCCAGCAGCTTAGGAAACACAGGGGGCTACGAGCAGTACTTC.

This clone was observed a handful of times. The chain combines TRBV28 with TRBJ1-6; the match to TRBD1 covers 12 bases. CDR1 is MDHEN and CDR2 is SYDVKM in the germline V gene. The CDR3 is 15 residues long. Trimming at V came to 3 bases and at J to 9 bases, leaving 3 bases not matched to a gene. CDR3 bases: TGTGCCAGCAGTTTCCCGGGACAGGGGGCTTCACCCCTCCACTTT. This encodes CASSFPGQGASPLHF.